This T cell receptor beta chain was recovered during a study of vaccination and CD4 T cells after COVID-19. Study-level background: Median time from second vaccine dose to sampling was about 77 days (14 to 241).

This clonotype was seen more than once but under ten times. Antigen: not known. Sample treatment: roughly 11-day PBMC culture with coronavirus spike peptide pools or control peptides (ViraFEST assay). With 6 bases clipped from V and 0 bases from J, the junction kept 4 bases outside the gene matches. Germline CDR1 reads SNHLY; CDR2 reads FYNNEI. This CDR3 spans 14 amino acids. The Oncomine TCR Beta short-read assay was what sequenced the DNA obtained from cultured CD4+ T cells. TCRdb recomputed calls from the PCR reads with MiXCR, one row per CDR3 protein. The table shows just over 20,000 distinct CDR3 sequences, with about 40% occurring only once.

The TCR was taken from a human donor who had recovered from COVID-19. The sample was CD4+ T cells from blood, cultured in vitro, taken after SARS-CoV-2 vaccination. The J gene is TRBJ1-1, the V gene TRBV2, with 7 bases matching TRBD1. As DNA, the CDR3 is TGTGCCAGCAGCGAGGGACAGATGAACACTGAAGCTTTCTTT. It encodes CASSEGQMNTEAFF.